This paragraph covers one T cell receptor (beta chain) sequence. No antigen is known for it. Sample treatment: approximately 18 received Ad26.COV2.S at low or high dose, single or two shots; about five received placebo; per-sample allocation not given. Vaccine and placebo recipients were sampled on day 63 after the first injection. The donor's status was that of an adult aged 18-55 years in Boston. The record originates from a study of Ad26.COV2.S vaccination and SARS-CoV-2 variants. Background on the study: Ad26.COV2.S, an intramuscular injection, was given once or twice 56 days apart. Broader study findings: Breadth and depth estimates from TCRs may understate total T cell responses.

The table came from immunoSEQ multiplex PCR; TCRdb's copy has only in-frame clones and leaves some out. The data show 330,000 or so clones, with roughly nine tenths seen just once and 4.5% to 5.5% held by the top ten. The CDR3 sequence is 15 residues long. The V segment lost 6 bases and the J segment 8 bases; nucleotides outside the gene matches: 13. Germline V gives CDR1 SGHRS, CDR2 YFSETQ. This clonotype originated in a person between 18 and 60 years old who received the Ad26.COV2.S COVID-19 vaccine or a placebo. The input for sequencing was peripheral blood, taken in a trial of Ad26.COV2.S vaccine versus placebo. This chain connects TRBV5-1 to TRBJ2-1; 8 bases map to TRBD2. The CDR3 DNA sequence: TGCGCCAGCAACCGCGGACTAGCCTGGGACGATGAGCAGTTCTTC. Its translation is CASNRGLAWDDEQFF.